This T cell receptor beta chain originates from a study of blood T cell repertoires in COVID-19. Looking at the study overall: T cells, B-cell-depleted T cells, or PBMCs supplied cDNA or gDNA.

Only in-frame clones appear in the TCRdb table, and some are missing; sequencing was by immunoSEQ multiplex PCR. This sample has about 160,000 clones, with roughly 80% found just once. The V gene's germline CDR1 is KGHDR and CDR2 SFDVKD. Losses at the gene ends were 1 base for V and 6 bases for J; bases not matched to a gene: 6. The CDR3 loop spans 15 amino acids. The TCR was taken from a man between 70 and 80 years old with acute or convalescent COVID-19. The sample comprised peripheral blood. The gene calls are TRBV24-1 and TRBJ2-3; 7 nucleotides match TRBD1. The CDR3 coding sequence is TGTGCCACCAGTGATTTTACAGGGGCTGGGGATACGCAGTATTTT. Translating it yields CATSDFTGAGDTQYF.